This TCR beta chain was profiled in a study of control samples from healthy donors and cancer patients. This CDR3 region has 14 residues. Germline V gene data show CDR1 as SGDLS and CDR2 as YYNGEE. With 2 bases removed from V and 0 bases from J, the gap between germline ends came to 6 bases. Clones were sequenced by immunoSEQ multiplex PCR, and TCRdb holds only the in-frame ones, with some missing. The sample holds some 57,000 clones; roughly 94% are singletons and the top ten take roughly 2.3%. Material for sequencing was blood. The V and J genes are TRBV9 and TRBJ1-3; the D is unclear. The sequence was obtained from a man aged 30-40 years in good health. CDR3 in DNA: TGTGCCAGCAGCGTTTCAGGCTCTGGAAACACCATATATTTT. The encoded protein is CASSVSGSGNTIYF.